This entry features one TCR beta chain sequence. These data come from a study of blood T cell repertoires in COVID-19. Study in general: In each case, the material was cDNA or gDNA derived from T cells, B-cell-depleted T cells, or PBMCs.

Original analysis: The assay estimated nucleated cells by amplifying reference gene primers. Clones were sequenced by immunoSEQ multiplex PCR, and TCRdb holds only the in-frame ones, with some missing. That table gives V, J and clone size, and the DNA gave D and trimming. The sample has approximately 320,000 clones, approximately 85% seen once. CDR1 is MGHRA, CDR2 YSYEKL, per germline. The CDR3 sequence is 15 residues long. Deletions cut 0 bases from V and 7 bases from J, with 13 bases between. The rearrangement links TRBV4-1 to TRBJ1-5, with unresolved D. The receptor was derived from a human donor in a cohort sampled during active COVID-19. Sequenced sample: peripheral blood. The CDR3 spells CASSQDALLIQPQHF. For the CDR3, the DNA is TGCGCCAGCAGCCAAGATGCTTTGCTAATCCAGCCCCAGCATTTT.